One sample yielded the 19 T cell receptor beta chains listed below, sequenced in a study of blood T cell repertoires in COVID-19. Libraries were prepared by immunoSEQ multiplex PCR; TCRdb keeps only in-frame clonotypes and omits some of them. Of about 130,000 clones in the sample, roughly 80% were seen once. The sequencing sample was made of PBMCs or T cells enriched from blood (not recorded which). The origin of the receptors is a man aged 50-60 years who had recovered from COVID-19.

This chain connects TRBV11-2 to TRBJ1-2, with D possibly TRBD1 on 5 matching bases. Germline loops: CDR1 SGHAT, CDR2 FQNNGV. The CDR3 runs to 15 residues. Between the trimmed V and J ends, which lost 5 bases and 7 bases, there was a span of 20 bases. The DNA of the CDR3 is TGTGCCAGCAGCACGGGACTGAGCCTTTTCGGTGGCTACACCTTC. Residues: CASSTGLSLFGGYTF.

J is TRBJ2-3 and V is TRBV18, with a tentative D call TRBD2 (6 bases). V lost 2 bases, J lost 4 bases, and 10 bases lay in between. Germline-derived CDR1 and CDR2 are KGHSH and LQKENI. The CDR3 is made up of 14 amino acids. The CDR3 DNA reads TGTGCCAGCTCACCAGGAGGGCCGGCAGATACGCAGTATTTT. It encodes CASSPGGPADTQYF.

In its sample, this clone was seen a few times. The chain recombines TRBV27 with TRBJ1-6; 7 positions match TRBD1. V lost 4 bases to trimming and J lost 4 bases; unmatched junction nucleotides: 10. Germline V CDR1 and CDR2: MNHEY, SMNVEV (reference sequence). This CDR3 region has 17 residues. CDR3 in amino acids: CASSSRQGPPYNSPLHF. The CDR3 region has the DNA TGTGCCAGCAGTTCTCGACAGGGACCACCTTATAATTCACCCCTCCACTTT.

The V gene is TRBV2, the J gene TRBJ1-4; 7 positions agree with TRBD1. The J segment lost 3 bases and the V segment lost 6 bases, leaving 4 bases of the junction unmatched. CDR3 length: 14 amino acids. The germline CDR1 and CDR2 sequences are SNHLY and FYNNEI. DNA for the CDR3: TGTGCCAGCAGAATGGGACAGTCTAATGAAAAACTGTTTTTT. Translation: CASRMGQSNEKLFF.

The V and J genes are TRBV5-1 and TRBJ2-1; TRBD2 matches at 8 bases. Germline V lookup: CDR1 SGHRS, CDR2 YFSETQ. The junction had 10 bases not matched to a gene; V was cut back by 2 bases and J by 6 bases. The CDR3 sequence is 16 residues long. The CDR3 coding sequence is TGCGCCAGCAGCTTAACCGGGACTAGTAATTTCAATGAGCAGTTCTTC. As protein: CASSLTGTSNFNEQFF.

V gene TRBV6-2 or TRBV6-3 combines with J gene TRBJ1-1; D not resolved. Per the germline V gene, CDR1 is MNHEY and CDR2 is SVGEGT. With 0 bases removed from V and 7 bases from J, the gap between germline ends came to 6 bases. CDR3 length equals 12 residues. The CDR3 bases are TGTGCCAGCAGTTACTCGGGCAGTGAAGCTTTCTTT. Protein sequence: CASSYSGSEAFF.

The J gene is TRBJ1-3, the V gene TRBV30; 7 nucleotides align to TRBD1. With V trimmed by 3 bases and J by 2 bases, 4 bases remained unmatched. The CDR3 loop spans 14 amino acids. The germline gives CDR1 GTSNPN, CDR2 SVGIG (reference sequence). DNA for the CDR3: TGTGCCTGGAGAAAGACAGGGACTGGAAACACCATATATTTT. Encoded protein: CAWRKTGTGNTIYF.

This chain joins TRBV28 and TRBJ1-3; a possible D gene is TRBD1 (6 bases). Germline-derived CDR1 and CDR2 are MDHEN and SYDVKM. V was pared by 8 bases and J by 4 bases, with 15 bases between. The CDR3 totals 14 residues. In DNA, the CDR3 is TGTGCCAGCGAGGGGGGGAGGTCCGGAAACACCATATATTTT. It codes for CASEGGRSGNTIYF.

J is TRBJ1-1 and V is TRBV23-1; 8 bases fit TRBD1. TRBV23-1 falls under the ORF class, with uncertain function. This CDR3 contains 18 residues. Trimming at V came to 4 bases and at J to 1 base, leaving 14 bases not matched to a gene. CDR3 region: CASSRGSGGALGNTEAFF. CDR3 DNA sequence: TGCGCCAGCAGTCGGGGTTCAGGGGGCGCGTTGGGGAACACTGAAGCTTTCTTT.

The chain uses TRBV5-1 and TRBJ1-4; the match to TRBD1 covers 8 bases. Looked up from germline, CDR1 is SGHRS and CDR2 is YFSETQ. This CDR3 has 14 residues. V dropped 4 bases and J dropped 8; count of bases not matched to a gene: 7. This CDR3 is CASSPTQGAEKLFF. The CDR3 nucleotides are TGCGCCAGCAGCCCCACCCAGGGGGCAGAAAAACTGTTTTTT.

This clone was observed a single time. The chain employs TRBV5-1 and TRBJ2-5; 11 bases align to TRBD2. Germline CDR1 SGHRS, CDR2 YFSETQ. With V trimmed by 9 bases and J by 0 bases, 7 bases remained unmatched. This CDR3 is 15 amino acids long. CDR3 sequence (DNA): TGCGCCACCGGGACTAGCGGAAACAACCAAGAGACCCAGTACTTC. Protein: CATGTSGNNQETQYF. Combining the CDR3 with reference TRBV5-1 and TRBJ2-5 gives the whole variable domain KAGVTQTPRYLIKTRGQQVTLSCSPISGHRSVSWYQQTPGQGLQFLFEYFSETQRNKGNFPGRFSGRQFSNSRSEMNVSTLELGDSALYLCATGTSGNNQETQYFGPGTRLLVL.

The V and J genes are TRBV6-1 and TRBJ2-1; 9 bases agree with TRBD2. Germline V gene lookup returns CDR1 MNHNS and CDR2 SASEGT. The CDR3 runs 15 residues. Trimming cost V 1 base and J 8 bases; bases outside gene matches: 6. CDR3 in DNA: TGTGCCAGCAGTGAAGACTTAGCGGGGGCCTATGAGCAGTTCTTC. Its translation: CASSEDLAGAYEQFF.

The chain is built from TRBV5-6 and TRBJ1-2; 8 bases match TRBD1. CDR3 length: 14 residues. CDR1 and CDR2 (germline): SGHDT, YYEEEE. The ends lost 4 bases at V and 2 bases at J; junction bases unmatched: 4. The CDR3 DNA reads TGTGCCAGCAGCGTGGACAGGGAAAACTATGGCTACACCTTC. Residues: CASSVDRENYGYTF.

The rearrangement joins TRBV2 to TRBJ1-1; no definite D call. From germline, CDR1 is SNHLY and CDR2 FYNNEI. V lost 2 bases and J lost 1, with 5 bases in between. The CDR3 contains 13 residues. CDR3 protein: CASSERWNTEAFF. CDR3 bases: TGTGCCAGCAGTGAACGGTGGAACACTGAAGCTTTCTTT.

This chain links TRBV28 with TRBJ1-1, with D possibly being TRBD1 (5 bases). Germline CDR1 is MDHEN and CDR2 is SYDVKM. With 7 bases removed from V and 0 bases from J, the gap between germline ends came to 12 bases. CDR3 length: 14 residues. The CDR3 sequence is CASTKGRLNTEAFF. The DNA for the CDR3 is TGTGCCAGCACCAAGGGGAGGTTGAACACTGAAGCTTTCTTT.

V gene TRBV28 combines with J gene TRBJ1-3; 9 bases align to TRBD1. There are 20 residues in the CDR3. Germline V gene data show CDR1 as MDHEN and CDR2 as SYDVKM. Trimming removed 4 bases from V and 4 bases from J; junction bases left unmatched: 20. The DNA of the CDR3 is TGTGCCAGCAGTTACCTTTTTCCGGGACAGGGAGGATTGGAGGGAAACACCATATATTTT. Protein: CASSYLFPGQGGLEGNTIYF.

This chain joins TRBV6-2 or TRBV6-3 and TRBJ2-3, with D possibly TRBD2 on 6 matching bases. Germline V gives CDR1 MNHEY, CDR2 SVGEGT. The germline V and J ends were trimmed by 4 bases and 14 bases, with 19 bases remaining between them. The CDR3 has 13 residues. CDR3 residues: CASSSATSRAVYF. The CDR3 DNA is TGTGCCAGCAGTTCCGCCACTAGCCGGGCGGTGTATTTT.

The rearrangement joins TRBV7-3 to TRBJ2-3; TRBD2 aligns across 7 bases. Germline V gene lookup returns CDR1 SGHTA and CDR2 FQGTGA. The CDR3 is 18 amino acids. The junction had 11 bases not matched to a gene; V was cut back by 1 base and J by 1 base. This CDR3 is CASSLRGIGGGGTDTQYF. DNA for the CDR3: TGTGCCAGCAGCTTAAGAGGCATCGGCGGGGGAGGCACAGATACGCAGTATTTT. The variable domain in full, with the rest retrieved from reference TRBV7-3 and TRBJ2-3, is GAGVSQTPSNKVTEKGKYVELRCDPISGHTALYWYRQSLGQGPEFLIYFQGTGAADDSGLPNDRFFAVRPEGSVSTLKIQRTERGDSAVYLCASSLRGIGGGGTDTQYFGPGTRLTVL.

There are a few counts of this clone. This chain links TRBV12-3 or TRBV12-4 with TRBJ2-7; D is perhaps TRBD1 (6 bases). CDR3 length: 12 amino acids. Between the trimmed V and J ends, which lost 7 bases and 6 bases, there was a span of 13 bases. CDR3: CASTLTGSEQYF. In DNA, the CDR3 is TGTGCCAGCACCCTAACAGGGAGCGAGCAGTACTTC.